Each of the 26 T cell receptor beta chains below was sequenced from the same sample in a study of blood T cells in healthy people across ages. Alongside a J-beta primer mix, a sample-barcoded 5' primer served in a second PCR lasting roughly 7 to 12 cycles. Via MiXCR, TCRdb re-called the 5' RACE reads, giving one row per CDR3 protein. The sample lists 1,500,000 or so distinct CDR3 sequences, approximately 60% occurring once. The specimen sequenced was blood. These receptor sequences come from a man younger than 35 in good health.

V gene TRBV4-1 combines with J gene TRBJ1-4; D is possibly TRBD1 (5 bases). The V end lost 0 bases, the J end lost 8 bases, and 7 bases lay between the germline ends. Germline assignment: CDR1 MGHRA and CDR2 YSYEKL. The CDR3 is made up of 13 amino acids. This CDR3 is CASSQDEGEKLFF. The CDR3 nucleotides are TGCGCCAGCAGCCAAGATGAGGGGGAAAAACTGTTTTTT.

The CDR3 DNA reads TGTGCCACCAGCATGCTGGTGGGCGGTGTGGCGTTTTTT. This codes for CATSMLVGGVAFF. The chain is built from TRBV15 and TRBJ1-4, with no clear D. This CDR3 spans 13 amino acids. Between the trimmed V and J ends, which lost 4 bases and 16 bases, there was a span of 19 bases. Germline values: CDR1 LNHNV, CDR2 YYDKDF (reference sequence).

CDR3 DNA sequence: TGTGCCAGCAGTTTATCGCCCCGGAAGAGCGAGACCCAGTACTTC. Amino acid sequence: CASSLSPRKSETQYF. This chain joins TRBV27 and TRBJ2-5; D call uncertain. CDR1 is MNHEY, CDR2 SMNVEV, per germline (reference sequence). Trimming removed 0 bases at V and 5 bases at J, with 13 bases between. The CDR3 runs 15 residues.

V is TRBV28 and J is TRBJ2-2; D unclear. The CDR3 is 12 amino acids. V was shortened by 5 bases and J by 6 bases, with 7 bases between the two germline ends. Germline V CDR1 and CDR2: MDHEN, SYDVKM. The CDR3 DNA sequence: TGTGCCAGCAGTGCCCCCGCCGGGGAGCTGTTTTTT. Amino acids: CASSAPAGELFF. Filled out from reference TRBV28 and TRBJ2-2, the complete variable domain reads DVKVTQSSRYLVKRTGEKVFLECVQDMDHENMFWYRQDPGLGLRLIYFSYDVKMKEKGDIPEGYSVSREKKERFSLILESASTNQTSMYLCASSAPAGELFFGEGSRLTVL.

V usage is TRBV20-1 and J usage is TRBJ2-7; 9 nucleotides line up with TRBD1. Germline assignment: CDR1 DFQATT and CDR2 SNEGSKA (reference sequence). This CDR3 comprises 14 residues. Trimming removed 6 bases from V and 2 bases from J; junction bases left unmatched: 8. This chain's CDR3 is CSANRDREPYEQYF. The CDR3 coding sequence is TGCAGTGCAAACCGGGACAGGGAACCCTACGAGCAGTACTTC.

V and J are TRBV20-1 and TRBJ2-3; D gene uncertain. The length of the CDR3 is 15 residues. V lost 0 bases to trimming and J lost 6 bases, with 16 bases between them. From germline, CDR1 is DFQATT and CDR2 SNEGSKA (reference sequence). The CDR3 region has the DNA TGCAGTGCTAGAGATCTGAAGGTACAGCTGGATACGCAGTATTTT. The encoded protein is CSARDLKVQLDTQYF.

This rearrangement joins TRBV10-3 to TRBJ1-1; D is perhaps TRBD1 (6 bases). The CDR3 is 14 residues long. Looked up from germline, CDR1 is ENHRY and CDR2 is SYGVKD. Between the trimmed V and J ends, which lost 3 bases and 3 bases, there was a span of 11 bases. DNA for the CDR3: TGTGCCATCAGTGATAGGGGGGGGGACACTGAAGCTTTCTTT. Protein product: CAISDRGGDTEAFF.

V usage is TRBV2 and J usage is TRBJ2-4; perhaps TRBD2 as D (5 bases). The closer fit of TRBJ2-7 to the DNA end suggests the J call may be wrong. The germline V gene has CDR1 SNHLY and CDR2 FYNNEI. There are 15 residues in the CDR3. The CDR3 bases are TGTGCCAGCAGAGTTGGGCTAGTGGGAGTGTACGAGCAGTACTTC. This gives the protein CASRVGLVGVYEQYF.

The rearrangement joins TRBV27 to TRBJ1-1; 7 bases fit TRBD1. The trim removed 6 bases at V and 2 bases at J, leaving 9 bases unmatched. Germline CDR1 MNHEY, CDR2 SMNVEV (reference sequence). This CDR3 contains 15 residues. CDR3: CASREEGAFNTEAFF. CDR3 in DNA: TGTGCCAGCAGGGAGGAGGGGGCCTTTAACACTGAAGCTTTCTTT.

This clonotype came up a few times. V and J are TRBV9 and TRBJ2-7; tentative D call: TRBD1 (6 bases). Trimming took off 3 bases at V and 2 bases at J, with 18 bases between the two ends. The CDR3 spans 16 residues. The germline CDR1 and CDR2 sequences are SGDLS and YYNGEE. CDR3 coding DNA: TGTGCCAGCAGCGATGCGGACAGTACAACACCCTACGAGCAGTACTTC. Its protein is CASSDADSTTPYEQYF. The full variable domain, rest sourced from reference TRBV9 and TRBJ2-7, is DSGVTQTPKHLITATGQRVTLRCSPRSGDLSVYWYQQSLDQGLQFLIQYYNGEERAKGNILERFSAQQFPDLHSELNLSSLELGDSALYFCASSDADSTTPYEQYFGPGTRLTVT.

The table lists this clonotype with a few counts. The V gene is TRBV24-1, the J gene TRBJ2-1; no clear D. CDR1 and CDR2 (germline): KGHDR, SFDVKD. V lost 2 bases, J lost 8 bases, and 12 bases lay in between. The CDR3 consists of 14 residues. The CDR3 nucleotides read TGTGCCACCAGTGATTCACATGCCGCCTATGAGCAGTTCTTC. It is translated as CATSDSHAAYEQFF.

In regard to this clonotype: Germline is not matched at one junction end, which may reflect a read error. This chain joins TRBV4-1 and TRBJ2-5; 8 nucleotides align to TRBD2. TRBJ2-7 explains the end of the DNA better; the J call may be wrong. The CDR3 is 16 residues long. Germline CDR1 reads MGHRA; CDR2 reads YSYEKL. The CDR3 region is CAGSQSTSGLTYEQYF. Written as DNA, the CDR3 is TGCGCCGGCAGCCAATCAACTAGCGGCCTTACCTACGAGCAGTACTTC.

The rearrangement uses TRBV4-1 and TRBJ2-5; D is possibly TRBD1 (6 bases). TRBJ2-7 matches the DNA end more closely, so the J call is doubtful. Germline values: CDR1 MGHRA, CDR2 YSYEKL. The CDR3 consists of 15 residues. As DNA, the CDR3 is TGCGCCAGCAGCAACCAGGGGATAGGATCCTACGAGCAGTACTTC. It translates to CASSNQGIGSYEQYF.

CDR3 DNA: TGTGCCAGCAGCCCCGAAGGGGGGTCTGACTATGGCTACACCTTC. Its translation: CASSPEGGSDYGYTF. This chain links TRBV12-3 or TRBV12-4 with TRBJ1-2; tentatively, D is TRBD1 (6 bases). The CDR3 loop spans 15 amino acids. V dropped 6 bases and J dropped 3 bases, with 17 bases sitting between them.

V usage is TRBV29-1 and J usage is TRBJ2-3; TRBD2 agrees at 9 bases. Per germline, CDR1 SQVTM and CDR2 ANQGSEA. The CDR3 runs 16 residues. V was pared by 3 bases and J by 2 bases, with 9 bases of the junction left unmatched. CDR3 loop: CSVDLRLAATTDTQYF. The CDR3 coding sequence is TGCAGCGTTGATTTGAGACTAGCGGCCACCACAGATACGCAGTATTTT.

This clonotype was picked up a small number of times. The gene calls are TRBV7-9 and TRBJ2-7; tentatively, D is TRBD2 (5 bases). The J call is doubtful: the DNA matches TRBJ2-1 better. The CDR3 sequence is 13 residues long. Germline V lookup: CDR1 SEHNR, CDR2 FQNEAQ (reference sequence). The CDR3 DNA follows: TGTGCCAGCAGCTTAGGGGGAGAGAATGAGCAGTTCTTC. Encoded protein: CASSLGGENEQFF.

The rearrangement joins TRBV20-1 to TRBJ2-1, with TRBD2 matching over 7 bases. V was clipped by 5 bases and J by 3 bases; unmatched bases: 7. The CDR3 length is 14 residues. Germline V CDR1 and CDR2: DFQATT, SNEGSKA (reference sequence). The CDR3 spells CSAGRESRYNEQFF. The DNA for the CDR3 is TGCAGTGCTGGGCGGGAGTCACGCTACAATGAGCAGTTCTTC.

The CDR3 loop reads CASSAQEGYEQYF. The CDR3 nucleotides read TGTGCCAGCAGCGCCCAAGAGGGGTACGAGCAGTACTTC. The gene calls are TRBV7-6 and TRBJ2-7; D possibly matches TRBD1 or TRBD2 (5 bases each). In germline, CDR1 is SGHVS, CDR2 FNYEAQ. V shed 5 bases and J shed 4 bases, with 12 bases lying between them. This CDR3 contains 13 residues. The full variable domain, rest sourced from reference TRBV7-6 and TRBJ2-7, is GAGVSQSPRYKVTKRGQDVALRCDPISGHVSLYWYRQALGQGPEFLTYFNYEAQQDKSGLPNDRFSAERPEGSISTLTIQRTEQRDSAMYRCASSAQEGYEQYFGPGTRLTVT.

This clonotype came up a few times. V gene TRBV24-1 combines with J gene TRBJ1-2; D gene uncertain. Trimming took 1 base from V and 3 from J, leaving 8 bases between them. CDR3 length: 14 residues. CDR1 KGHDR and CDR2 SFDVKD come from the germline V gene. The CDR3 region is CATSDFTEDYGYTF. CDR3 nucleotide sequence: TGTGCCACCAGTGATTTCACCGAGGACTATGGCTACACCTTC.

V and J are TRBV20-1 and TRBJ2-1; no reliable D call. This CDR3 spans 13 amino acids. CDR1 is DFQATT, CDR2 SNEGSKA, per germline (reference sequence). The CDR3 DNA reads TGCAGCGTTCCAAGACACTCCTACAATGAGCAGTTCTTC. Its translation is CSVPRHSYNEQFF.

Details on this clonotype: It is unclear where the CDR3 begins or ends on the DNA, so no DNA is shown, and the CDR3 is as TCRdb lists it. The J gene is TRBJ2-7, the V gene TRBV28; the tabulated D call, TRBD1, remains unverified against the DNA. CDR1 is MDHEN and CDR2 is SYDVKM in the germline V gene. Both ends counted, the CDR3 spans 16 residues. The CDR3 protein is CASSFGAGTQSYEQYF.

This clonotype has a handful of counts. This CDR3 reads CASRRDGGYTF. CDR3 DNA sequence: TGTGCCAGCAGGCGCGATGGTGGCTACACCTTC. This chain joins TRBV12-3 or TRBV12-4 and TRBJ1-2; D not certain. This CDR3 spans 11 amino acids. Trimming stripped 6 bases from V and 7 bases from J, with 9 bases between.

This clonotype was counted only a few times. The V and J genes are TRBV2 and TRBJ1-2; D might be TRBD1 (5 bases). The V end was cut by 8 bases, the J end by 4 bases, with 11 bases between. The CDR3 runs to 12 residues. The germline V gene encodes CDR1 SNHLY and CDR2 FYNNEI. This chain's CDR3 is CASGDSFYGYTF. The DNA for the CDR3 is TGTGCCAGCGGAGACAGCTTCTATGGCTACACCTTC.

The CDR3 region is CSAAAIYNYGYTF. In DNA form, the CDR3 reads TGCAGTGCGGCAGCGATCTATAACTATGGCTACACCTTC. The rearrangement links TRBV20-1 to TRBJ1-2; D gene unclear. The CDR3 length is 13 residues. V lost 6 bases and J 1 base, leaving 12 bases between the germline ends. Germline V CDR1 and CDR2: DFQATT, SNEGSKA (reference sequence).

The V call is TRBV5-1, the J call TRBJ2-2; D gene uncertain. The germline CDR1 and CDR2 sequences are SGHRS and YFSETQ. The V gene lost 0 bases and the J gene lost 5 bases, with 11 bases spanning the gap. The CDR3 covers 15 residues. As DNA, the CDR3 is TGCGCCAGCAGCTTGGGTGGAGTTTTGACCGGGGAGCTGTTTTTT. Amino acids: CASSLGGVLTGELFF.

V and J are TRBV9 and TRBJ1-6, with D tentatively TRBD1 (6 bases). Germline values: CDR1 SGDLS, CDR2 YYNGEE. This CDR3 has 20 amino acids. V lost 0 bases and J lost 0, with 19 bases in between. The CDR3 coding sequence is TGTGCCAGCAGCGTAGTGGGGAGGACAGCAAGGAGCTCCTATAATTCACCCCTCCACTTT. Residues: CASSVVGRTARSSYNSPLHF.